The T cell receptor (beta chain) under discussion was sequenced for a study of OX40 agonist ivuxolimab in advanced cancers. Study-wide points: The average count of expanded clones was higher among CD8+ T cells than among CD4+.

Regarding this clone: Its cognate antigen is unknown.

Method: immunoSEQ multiplex PCR; TCRdb's copy keeps in-frame clones and lacks some. Of roughly 80,000 clones listed, about 86% are singletons. The ends were cut back, 0 bases at V and 2 bases at J, with 14 bases in the middle. CDR3 length equals 16 residues. Germline V gives CDR1 MNHNS, CDR2 SASEGT. This receptor was taken from an adult with an advanced solid tumor such as melanoma, head and neck, liver or kidney cancer. The chain joins TRBV6-1 to TRBJ2-7; a weak D match, TRBD2 (6 bases). Specimen: CD4+ or CD8+ T cells sorted from blood, collected in a trial of the OX40 agonist ivuxolimab. This CDR3 is CASSEASWDWTYEQYF. In DNA form, the CDR3 reads TGTGCCAGCAGTGAAGCGTCGTGGGACTGGACCTACGAGCAGTACTTC.